What follows are 29 T cell receptor beta chains derived from one specimen sequenced in a study of blood T cell repertoires in COVID-19 (dated by TCRdb to 2020 to 2021). Library prep was done by the immunoSEQ multiplex PCR assay. This immuneACCESS table, as held by TCRdb, lists in-frame sequences with V and J called but not all clones. Of the missing ones, under half trace to an unresolved V gene in checked studies; the others have no known cause. This sample gives about 200,000 clones in total; around nine tenths of them show up just once. Of the sample, 3% is held by the ten largest clones. Specimen: peripheral blood. Every receptor here comes from a man aged 55 to 70 with acute or convalescent COVID-19.

The rearrangement links TRBV5-5 to TRBJ1-5; 9 bases map to TRBD1. Germline-derived CDR1 and CDR2 are SGHKS and YYEKEE (reference sequence). The CDR3 totals 17 residues. Unmatched junction bases numbered 9, after V lost 5 bases and J lost 0 bases. The CDR3 is CASSLTGTGLSNQPQHF. CDR3 DNA sequence: TGTGCCAGCAGTCTTACTGGGACAGGGCTTAGCAATCAGCCCCAGCATTTT.

The J gene is TRBJ1-6, the V gene TRBV9; TRBD1 aligns across 11 bases. Germline lookup yields CDR1 SGDLS and CDR2 YYNGEE. The V segment lost 2 bases and the J segment 10 bases; nucleotides outside the gene matches: 5. This CDR3 has 15 residues. The CDR3 DNA sequence: TGTGCCAGCAGCGTGGGGACAGGGGGGTTCTCACCCCTCCACTTT. Protein: CASSVGTGGFSPLHF.

This clone was recorded only once. This sequence joins TRBV5-6 and TRBJ2-5, with D unclear. Germline CDR1 and CDR2: SGHDT and YYEEEE. The CDR3 covers 17 residues. Trimming cost V 0 bases and J 2 bases, with 17 bases left between them. Here the CDR3 DNA reads TGTGCCAGCAGCTTGGCCGTCGGGTTTTTAATTCAAGAGACCCAGTACTTC. The encoded protein is CASSLAVGFLIQETQYF.

This clone was found once. The chain employs TRBV18 and TRBJ1-1, with 8 bases aligning to TRBD1. V lost 3 bases to trimming and J lost 0 bases; unmatched junction nucleotides: 3. From germline, CDR1 is KGHSH and CDR2 LQKENI. This CDR3 comprises 15 residues. CDR3 residues: CASSPGQGLNTEAFF. DNA for the CDR3: TGTGCCAGCTCACCCGGACAGGGCCTGAACACTGAAGCTTTCTTT. Based on the CDR3 plus reference TRBV18 and TRBJ1-1, the full variable domain is NAGVMQNPRHLVRRRGQEARLRCSPMKGHSHVYWYRQLPEEGLKFMVYLQKENIIDESGMPKERFSAEFPKEGPSILRIQQVVRGDSAAYFCASSPGQGLNTEAFFGQGTRLTVV.

The rearrangement joins TRBV18 to TRBJ2-2, with TRBD2 matching 10 bases. Germline assignment: CDR1 KGHSH and CDR2 LQKENI. The trim removed 4 bases at V and 1 base at J, leaving 0 bases unmatched. The CDR3 covers 15 residues. The CDR3 DNA sequence: TGTGCCAGCTCACGGACTAGCGGGAACACCGGGGAGCTGTTTTTT. It is translated as CASSRTSGNTGELFF.

This chain connects TRBV2 to TRBJ2-7; tentatively, D is TRBD1 (6 bases). V was pared by 6 bases and J by 4 bases, with 25 bases between. CDR3 length: 17 amino acids. CDR1 is SNHLY, CDR2 FYNNEI, per germline. The DNA for the CDR3 is TGTGCCAGCAGGGACACCTCGAAAACTAATAGGGGGTACGAGCAGTACTTC. Translated, it gives CASRDTSKTNRGYEQYF.

CDR3: CASSAVYNEQFF. The CDR3 region has the DNA TGTGCCAGTAGTGCGGTTTACAATGAGCAGTTCTTC. The V call is TRBV19, the J call TRBJ2-1; the D is unclear. The CDR3 consists of 12 residues. With 5 bases removed from V and 4 bases from J, the gap between germline ends came to 6 bases. The germline V gene encodes CDR1 LNHDA and CDR2 SQIVND (reference sequence).

The gene calls are TRBV9 and TRBJ1-1; no definite D call. CDR1 SGDLS and CDR2 YYNGEE come from the germline V gene. This CDR3 has 13 amino acids. Between the trimmed V and J ends, which lost 7 bases and 6 bases, there was a span of 16 bases. This CDR3 reads CASAPYPRAEAFF. For the CDR3, the DNA is TGTGCCAGCGCTCCCTATCCTAGAGCTGAAGCTTTCTTT.

This chain uses TRBV30 with TRBJ2-1; D is uncertain. CDR3 length equals 12 residues. V dropped 0 bases and J dropped 9 bases, with 9 bases sitting between them. CDR1 GTSNPN and CDR2 SVGIG come from the germline V gene (reference sequence). The CDR3 DNA follows: TGTGCCTGGAGTGTACAAGCAGGTGAGCAGTTCTTC. Translation gives CAWSVQAGEQFF.

V usage is TRBV7-8 and J usage is TRBJ1-1, with 8 bases lining up with TRBD1. The V gene's germline CDR1 is SGHVS and CDR2 FQNEAQ. This CDR3 has 14 amino acids. J lost 4 bases, V lost 6 bases, and 7 bases had no gene match. This CDR3 is CASREDRGTTEAFF. CDR3 coding DNA: TGTGCCAGCAGGGAAGACAGGGGTACCACTGAAGCTTTCTTT. The full variable domain, completed using reference TRBV7-8 and TRBJ1-1, is GAGVSQSPRYKVAKRGQDVALRCDPISGHVSLFWYQQALGQGPEFLTYFQNEAQLDKSGLPSDRFFAERPEGSVSTLKIQRTQQEDSAVYLCASREDRGTTEAFFGQGTRLTVV.

The chain uses TRBV7-2 and TRBJ1-5; D remains unclear. Trimming took off 1 base at V and 7 bases at J, with 14 bases between the two ends. Looked up from germline, CDR1 is SGHTA and CDR2 is FQGNSA. This CDR3 spans 15 amino acids. The CDR3 bases are TGTGCCAGCAGCTTAGTCCGGGGAGAAGGGCAGCCCCAGCATTTT. Encoded protein: CASSLVRGEGQPQHF.

This sequence joins TRBV5-1 and TRBJ2-7, with 8 bases identical to TRBD1. The CDR3 runs to 16 residues. V dropped 0 bases and J dropped 2; count of bases not matched to a gene: 7. Germline values: CDR1 SGHRS, CDR2 YFSETQ. The CDR3 bases are TGCGCCAGCAGCTTGGCCGCAGGGGGCGTGACCTACGAGCAGTACTTC. Translating gives CASSLAAGGVTYEQYF.

The rearrangement joins TRBV19 to TRBJ1-2, with 7 bases fitting TRBD1. The ends lost 5 bases at V and 4 bases at J; junction bases unmatched: 7. This CDR3 region has 14 residues. Germline V lookup: CDR1 LNHDA, CDR2 SQIVND (reference sequence). CDR3 bases: TGTGCCAGTAGTTTGGTTTGGACAGGCTATGGCTACACCTTC. Protein: CASSLVWTGYGYTF.

The chain couples TRBV4-3 to TRBJ2-2; 13 bases are a match to TRBD2. Unmatched junction bases numbered 18, after V lost 3 bases and J lost 8 bases. The CDR3 loop spans 20 amino acids. Germline V gene sequence: CDR1 LGHNA, CDR2 YSLEER. The CDR3 is CASSHIRGSTSGGAMGELFF. CDR3 nucleotide sequence: TGCGCCAGCAGCCATATCAGGGGCAGCACTAGCGGGGGGGCCATGGGGGAGCTGTTTTTT.

CDR3 nucleotide sequence: TGTGCCAGCAGTATGGCTCCGGGACAGTGGCCCTACGAGCAGTACTTC. It encodes CASSMAPGQWPYEQYF. The genes are TRBV6-2 or TRBV6-3 and TRBJ2-7, with 7 positions matching TRBD1. The germline gives CDR1 MNHEY, CDR2 SVGEGT. Trimming cost V 5 bases and J 2 bases; bases outside gene matches: 12. The CDR3 is 16 amino acids.

This clone appeared once. The chain recombines TRBV4-2 with TRBJ2-7, with 11 bases fitting TRBD2. Germline trimming cut 1 base from V and 0 bases from J; bases unmatched to any gene: 5. Germline V CDR1 and CDR2: LGHNA, YNFKEQ. The CDR3 spans 17 residues. The CDR3 sequence is CASSQGLGTSGSYEQYF. DNA of the CDR3: TGTGCCAGCAGCCAAGGTTTAGGGACTAGCGGCTCCTACGAGCAGTACTTC.

The V call is TRBV7-6, the J call TRBJ2-1, with 15 bases that match TRBD2. The J segment lost 7 bases and the V segment lost 5 bases, leaving 9 bases of the junction unmatched. The length of the CDR3 is 17 residues. Germline values: CDR1 SGHVS, CDR2 FNYEAQ. CDR3 sequence (DNA): TGTGCCAGCAGCGGCCGAGGACTAGCGGGGGGGCAGAATGAGCAGTTCTTC. As protein: CASSGRGLAGGQNEQFF.

V and J are TRBV3-1 (or the pseudogene TRBV3-2) and TRBJ1-2; tentative D call: TRBD1 (5 bases). The CDR3 is made up of 17 amino acids. V was clipped by 0 bases and J by 2 bases, with 16 bases between them. Germline V gene lookup returns CDR1 LGHDT and CDR2 YNNKEL (reference sequence). This CDR3 reads CASSQDPPGGANYGYTF. The CDR3, as DNA: TGTGCCAGCAGCCAAGACCCTCCGGGAGGGGCCAACTATGGCTACACCTTC.

V and J are TRBV19 and TRBJ2-3; 7 bases agree with TRBD2. The germline V gene encodes CDR1 LNHDA and CDR2 SQIVND (reference sequence). This CDR3 region has 13 residues. Unmatched junction bases numbered 1, after V lost 4 bases and J lost 3 bases. Here the CDR3 DNA reads TGTGCCAGTAGTAGGGAGGGAACAGATACGCAGTATTTT. This codes for CASSREGTDTQYF.

A few counts support this clone. V is TRBV6-6 and J is TRBJ1-1, with unresolved D. The germline V and J ends were trimmed by 6 bases and 5 bases, with 16 bases remaining between them. Germline V lookup: CDR1 MNHNY, CDR2 SVGAGI (reference sequence). The CDR3 loop spans 14 amino acids. CDR3 nucleotides: TGTGCCAGCAGGGCTGGAGGAGGCCCTACTGAAGCTTTCTTT. Protein product: CASRAGGGPTEAFF.

The V call is TRBV27, the J call TRBJ2-7; D is ambiguous. Trimming removed 7 bases at V and 0 bases at J, with 19 bases between. Germline loops: CDR1 MNHEY, CDR2 SMNVEV (reference sequence). The CDR3 is made up of 16 amino acids. In nucleotides, the CDR3 is TGTGCCAGCACCCCTCAGGTACCCGGAAACTCCTACGAGCAGTACTTC. Translation gives CASTPQVPGNSYEQYF.

The chain carries TRBV3-1 (or the pseudogene TRBV3-2) and TRBJ2-1; 13 bases map to TRBD2. The CDR3 extends over 18 amino acids. With 0 bases clipped from V and 8 bases from J, the junction kept 10 bases outside the gene matches. CDR1 and CDR2 (germline): LGHDT, YNNKEL (reference sequence). The CDR3 spells CASSQDRTSGGPLDEQFF. In nucleotides, the CDR3 is TGTGCCAGCAGCCAAGATAGGACTAGCGGGGGCCCCCTCGATGAGCAGTTCTTC.

The chain carries TRBV28 and TRBJ2-1; D gene uncertain. Germline CDR1 reads MDHEN; CDR2 reads SYDVKM. The CDR3 is made up of 13 amino acids. Trimming pared 2 bases from V and 9 bases from J, leaving 11 bases between. The CDR3 nucleotides are TGTGCCAGCAGTTTAAGGAGCCCCGGTGAGCAGTTCTTC. Residues: CASSLRSPGEQFF.

This sequence joins TRBV29-1 and TRBJ2-3; 9 nucleotides agree with TRBD1. Germline CDR1 reads SQVTM; CDR2 reads ANQGSEA. This CDR3 spans 13 amino acids. J gave up 5 bases and V 6 bases, and 6 bases lay outside the gene matches. The CDR3 DNA is TGCAGCGTCCCGGGACAGGGCCGAGATACGCAGTATTTT. It yields the protein CSVPGQGRDTQYF.

This chain uses TRBV5-1 with TRBJ1-4; 10 nucleotides align to TRBD1. The CDR3 runs 16 residues. After removal of 4 bases from V and 7 bases from J, the junction contained 10 bases not matched to a gene. Germline lookup yields CDR1 SGHRS and CDR2 YFSETQ. CDR3 sequence: CASSPRTGQGSEKLFF. CDR3 nucleotides: TGCGCCAGCAGCCCTAGGACGGGACAGGGGAGTGAAAAACTGTTTTTT.

The chain carries TRBV6-2 or TRBV6-3 and TRBJ2-7; TRBD1 might be the D (5 bases). The length of the CDR3 is 14 residues. Germline assignment: CDR1 MNHEY and CDR2 SVGEGT. Trimming took off 6 bases at V and 4 bases at J, with 16 bases between the two ends. The CDR3 DNA reads TGTGCCAGCAGCCAGACCCAGGGAACATACGAGCAGTACTTC. Protein: CASSQTQGTYEQYF.

This clone came up a few times. V usage is TRBV27 and J usage is TRBJ1-2, with TRBD1 matching 7 bases. Per germline, CDR1 MNHEY and CDR2 SMNVEV (reference sequence). The CDR3 loop spans 13 amino acids. V lost 6 bases, J lost 6 bases, and 7 bases stayed unmatched. This CDR3 is CASRQTGNHGYTF. The CDR3 nucleotides read TGTGCCAGCAGACAGACAGGGAATCATGGCTACACCTTC.

This clone has a single count. The chain has TRBV18 and TRBJ1-6; 9 nucleotides align to TRBD1. V shed 5 bases, J shed 7 bases, and the junction held 6 bases outside the gene matches. Per germline, CDR1 KGHSH and CDR2 LQKENI. The CDR3 is 15 amino acids. CDR3 loop: CASSEATGGNSPLHF. In nucleotides, the CDR3 is TGTGCCAGCTCAGAGGCGACAGGGGGAAATTCACCCCTCCACTTT.

This clone appeared once. The chain combines TRBV6-6 with TRBJ2-1; D remains ambiguous. Trimming took 5 bases from V and 0 from J, leaving 17 bases between them. From germline, CDR1 is MNHNY and CDR2 SVGAGI (reference sequence). The CDR3 covers 17 residues. Here the CDR3 reads CASSPTDGLSSYNEQFF. The CDR3 nucleotides read TGTGCCAGCAGTCCGACTGACGGTCTCAGCTCCTACAATGAGCAGTTCTTC.